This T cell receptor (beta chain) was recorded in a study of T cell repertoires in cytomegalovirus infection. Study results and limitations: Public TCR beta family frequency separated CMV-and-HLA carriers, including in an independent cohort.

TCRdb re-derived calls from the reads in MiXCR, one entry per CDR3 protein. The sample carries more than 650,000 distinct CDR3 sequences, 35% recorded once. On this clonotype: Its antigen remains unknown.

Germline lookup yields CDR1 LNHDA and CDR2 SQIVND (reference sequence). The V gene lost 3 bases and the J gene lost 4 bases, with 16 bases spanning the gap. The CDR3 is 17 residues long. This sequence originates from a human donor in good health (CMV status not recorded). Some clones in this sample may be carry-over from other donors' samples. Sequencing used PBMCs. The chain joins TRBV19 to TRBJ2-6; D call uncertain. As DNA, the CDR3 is TGTGCCAGTAGTATGTGGGCCCCGGGTACCGGGGCCAACGTCCTGACTTTC. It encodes CASSMWAPGTGANVLTF.